This T cell receptor (beta chain) was captured in a study of PD-1 blockade in mismatch repair-deficient tumors. PCR or immunohistochemistry showed mismatch repair deficiency in every enrolled patient. TCR sequencing covered a few patients who responded to pembrolizumab. Here immunoSEQ multiplex PCR was the method, and the copy in TCRdb shows in-frame clones only, minus some. Here the sample spans tens of thousands of clones, roughly three quarters being singletons. CDR1 is SGDLS, CDR2 YYNGEE, per germline. The V segment lost 2 bases and the J segment 5 bases; nucleotides outside the gene matches: 11. The CDR3 length is 17 residues.

The chain has TRBV9 and TRBJ2-3; TRBD2 aligns across 10 bases. The TCR comes from an adult with mismatch repair-deficient cancer. The sample was peripheral blood, taken 4 weeks after starting pembrolizumab. The chain's CDR3 is CASSVGGASGRRDTQYF. As DNA, the CDR3 is TGTGCCAGCAGCGTCGGAGGGGCTAGCGGGAGAAGAGATACGCAGTATTTT.